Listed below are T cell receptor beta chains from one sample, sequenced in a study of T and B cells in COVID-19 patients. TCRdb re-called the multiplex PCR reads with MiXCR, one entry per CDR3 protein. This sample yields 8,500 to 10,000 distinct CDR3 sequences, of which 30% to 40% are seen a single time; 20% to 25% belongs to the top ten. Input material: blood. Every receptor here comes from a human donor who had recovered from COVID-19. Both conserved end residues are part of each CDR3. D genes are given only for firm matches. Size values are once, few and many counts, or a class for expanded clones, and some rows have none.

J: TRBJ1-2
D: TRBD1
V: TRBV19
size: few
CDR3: CASSRDRNYGYTF
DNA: TGTGCCAGTAGTAGGGACAGGAACTATGGCTACACCTTC

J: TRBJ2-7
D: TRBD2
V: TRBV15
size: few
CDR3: CATSRDLSGGRPYEQYF
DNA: TGTGCCACCAGCAGAGATTTGAGCGGGGGGCGTCCCTACGAGCAGTACTTC

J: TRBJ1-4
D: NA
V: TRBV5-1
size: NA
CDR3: CASSDYRVDNEKLFF
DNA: TGCGCCAGCAGCGACTACAGGGTGGATAATGAAAAACTGTTTTTT

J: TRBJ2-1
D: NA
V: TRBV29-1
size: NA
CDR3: CSVGVGAVEQFF
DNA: TGCAGCGTGGGGGTGGGGGCCGTTGAGCAGTTCTTC

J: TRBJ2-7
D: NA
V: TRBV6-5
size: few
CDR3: CASRRGGSSTYEQYF
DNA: TGTGCCAGCCGGCGTGGGGGAAGCTCAACCTACGAGCAGTACTTC

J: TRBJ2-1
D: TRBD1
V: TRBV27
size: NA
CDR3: CASSLPGTGGHNEQFF
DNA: TGTGCCAGCAGTTTACCAGGGACAGGCGGACACAATGAGCAGTTCTTC

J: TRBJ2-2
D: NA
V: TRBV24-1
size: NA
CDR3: CATSDWSQGGTGELFF
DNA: TGTGCCACCAGTGATTGGAGCCAAGGGGGGACCGGGGAGCTGTTTTTT

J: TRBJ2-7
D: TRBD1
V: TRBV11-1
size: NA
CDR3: CASRGSGQGTWYEQYF
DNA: TGTGCCAGCAGGGGGTCCGGACAGGGGACGTGGTACGAGCAGTACTTC

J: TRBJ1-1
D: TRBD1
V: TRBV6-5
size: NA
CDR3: CASSYWDRDAEAFF
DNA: TGTGCCAGCAGTTACTGGGACAGGGACGCTGAAGCTTTCTTT

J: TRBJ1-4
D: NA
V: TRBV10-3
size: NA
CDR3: CAISEPTTGKLFF
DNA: TGTGCCATCAGTGAGCCCACGACCGGAAAACTGTTTTTT